The 23 T cell receptor beta chains in this list originate from one sample, sequenced in a study of blood T cell repertoires in COVID-19. Repertoires were generated with immunoSEQ multiplex PCR, while TCRdb's copy carries only in-frame clones and drops some. The sample records 60,000 to 85,000 clones, almost 90% being singletons. Sequencing was performed on peripheral blood. The receptors here all came from a woman of 80 years or more with active or convalescent COVID-19.

This chain uses TRBV3-1 (or the pseudogene TRBV3-2) with TRBJ1-1; TRBD1 matches at 7 bases. Trimming cost V 8 bases and J 6 bases; bases outside gene matches: 9. The CDR3 runs to 13 residues. Germline loops: CDR1 LGHDT, CDR2 YNNKEL (reference sequence). CDR3: CASRQGSPSEAFF. CDR3 in DNA: TGTGCCAGCCGACAGGGTTCCCCCTCTGAAGCTTTCTTT.

Only a few counts were recorded for this clone. The rearrangement uses TRBV12-5 and TRBJ1-4, with D perhaps TRBD1 (6 bases). The CDR3 is 17 residues long. Trimming took 2 bases from V and 2 from J, leaving 15 bases between them. Germline CDR1 reads LGHNT; CDR2 reads FRNRAP. CDR3 DNA: TGTGCTAGTGGTTTGTGGGCAGGGGTAGGCACTAATGAAAAACTGTTTTTT. Protein sequence: CASGLWAGVGTNEKLFF. The full variable domain, with the rest looked up from reference TRBV12-5 and TRBJ1-4, is DARVTQTPRHKVTEMGQEVTMRCQPILGHNTVFWYRQTMMQGLELLAYFRNRAPLDDSGMPKDRFSAEMPDATLATLKIQPSEPRDSAVYFCASGLWAGVGTNEKLFFGSGTQLSVL.

This rearrangement joins TRBV24-1 to TRBJ2-1; 7 bases are shared with TRBD1. This CDR3 spans 15 amino acids. J gave up 5 bases and V 2 bases, and 5 bases lay outside the gene matches. The germline V gene has CDR1 KGHDR and CDR2 SFDVKD. CDR3 DNA sequence: TGTGCCACCAGTGATTCCAGGACAGGTCACAATGAGCAGTTCTTC. Amino acid sequence: CATSDSRTGHNEQFF.

This chain uses TRBV6-5 with TRBJ1-1; perhaps TRBD1 as D (5 bases). Trimming cost V 6 bases and J 6 bases, with 14 bases left between them. The CDR3 runs to 13 residues. Germline V lookup: CDR1 MNHEY, CDR2 SVGAGI. For the CDR3, the DNA is TGTGCCAGCAGGTCATCAGGGAGGCCTGAAGCTTTCTTT. Protein sequence: CASRSSGRPEAFF.

This clone appeared a few times. Other nucleotide sequences from this sample produce the same CDR3. The CDR3 DNA is TGCGCCAGCAGCTTGGGGGGCGCAGGGACTGAAGCTTTCTTT. Residues: CASSLGGAGTEAFF. The chain recombines TRBV5-1 with TRBJ1-1; perhaps TRBD1 as D (5 bases). The V end was cut by 0 bases, the J end by 5 bases, with 11 bases between. CDR3 size: 14 residues. Per germline, CDR1 SGHRS and CDR2 YFSETQ.

The chain joins TRBV6-5 to TRBJ1-2; 10 bases align to TRBD1. Germline V CDR1 and CDR2: MNHEY, SVGAGI. J lost 4 bases, V lost 11 bases, and 7 bases had no gene match. The length of the CDR3 is 13 residues. Here the CDR3 reads CAGRQGASYGYTF. CDR3 bases: TGTGCCGGACGACAGGGGGCAAGCTATGGCTACACCTTC.

CDR3 in amino acids: CATSERTGSGYTF. CDR3 bases: TGTGCCACCAGTGAACGGACAGGCTCCGGCTACACCTTC. This chain uses TRBV24-1 with TRBJ1-2, with TRBD1 matching over 7 bases. Trimming took 4 bases from V and 8 from J; bases not matched to a gene: 6. The CDR3 spans 13 residues. The germline CDR1 and CDR2 sequences are KGHDR and SFDVKD.

The V call is TRBV5-4, the J call TRBJ2-1; no reliable D call. Germline CDR1 reads SGHNT; CDR2 reads YYREEE (reference sequence). The CDR3 is 14 residues long. V was clipped by 0 bases and J by 4 bases, with 8 bases between them. The CDR3 DNA sequence: TGTGCCAGCAGCTTGGAAATCCTATACAATGAGCAGTTCTTC. As protein: CASSLEILYNEQFF.

This clone occurred once. The chain joins TRBV7-2 to TRBJ1-4; D remains ambiguous. V lost 5 bases, J lost 0 bases, and 10 bases lay in between. This CDR3 is built from 15 residues. CDR1 is SGHTA and CDR2 is FQGNSA in the germline V gene. The CDR3 loop is CASSTYSATNEKLFF. CDR3 nucleotide sequence: TGTGCCAGCAGCACCTACAGTGCAACTAATGAAAAACTGTTTTTT.

The V gene is TRBV5-1, the J gene TRBJ2-5; 13 bases match TRBD2. V gave up 4 bases and J gave up 6 bases; unmatched junction bases: 6. Germline V lookup: CDR1 SGHRS, CDR2 YFSETQ. The CDR3 runs 15 residues. The CDR3 is CASSARTSGGKTQYF. CDR3 DNA sequence: TGCGCCAGCAGCGCGCGGACTAGCGGGGGAAAGACCCAGTACTTC.

The chain is built from TRBV7-8 and TRBJ2-5; a possible D gene is TRBD1 (6 bases). Germline CDR1 SGHVS, CDR2 FQNEAQ. V was trimmed by 1 base and J by 5 bases, leaving 11 bases between them. The CDR3 covers 14 residues. For the CDR3, the DNA is TGTGCCAGCAGCTTAGTGGGGGCCCGGGAGACCCAGTACTTC. Encoded protein: CASSLVGARETQYF.

CDR3 region: CASSLVVSNTGELFF. Here the CDR3 DNA reads TGTGCCAGCAGCTTAGTCGTATCGAACACCGGGGAGCTGTTTTTT. The rearrangement joins TRBV11-2 to TRBJ2-2, with unresolved D. The CDR3 sequence is 15 residues long. Germline V gene lookup returns CDR1 SGHAT and CDR2 FQNNGV. V was shortened by 1 base and J by 0 bases, with 6 bases between the two germline ends.

The rearrangement uses TRBV30 and TRBJ1-4, with D uncertain. Germline V gene data show CDR1 as GTSNPN and CDR2 as SVGIG (reference sequence). The CDR3 is made up of 13 amino acids. V was shortened by 0 bases and J by 8 bases, with 10 bases between the two germline ends. CDR3 in DNA: TGTGCCTGGAGTGTTTTCGCCGAGGAAAAACTGTTTTTT. Translating it yields CAWSVFAEEKLFF.

This clone has a handful of counts. The chain employs TRBV6-1 and TRBJ2-7, with a tentative D call TRBD1 (6 bases). The V and J ends lost 2 bases and 5 bases respectively, with 13 bases between them. The CDR3 spans 14 residues. In germline, CDR1 is MNHNS, CDR2 SASEGT. This CDR3 reads CASSELTGPHEQYF. CDR3 nucleotides: TGTGCCAGCAGTGAACTAACAGGGCCCCACGAGCAGTACTTC.

The V and J genes are TRBV2 and TRBJ1-1; 12 bases are shared with TRBD1. This CDR3 contains 11 residues. The J segment lost 10 bases and the V segment lost 8 bases, leaving 2 bases of the junction unmatched. Per germline, CDR1 SNHLY and CDR2 FYNNEI. Here the CDR3 reads CASGDRGPAFF. The DNA of the CDR3 is TGTGCCAGCGGGGACAGGGGGCCAGCTTTCTTT.

The chain couples TRBV5-5 to TRBJ2-3, with 7 positions matching TRBD2. Trimming took 2 bases from V and 5 from J; bases not matched to a gene: 2. The CDR3 runs 13 residues. In germline, CDR1 is SGHKS, CDR2 YYEKEE (reference sequence). CDR3 nucleotide sequence: TGTGCCAGCAGCTTACGGGGGGTAGATACGCAGTATTTT. Its translation is CASSLRGVDTQYF.

V and J are TRBV25-1 and TRBJ2-5; TRBD2 aligns across 7 bases. With 6 bases clipped from V and 4 bases from J, the junction kept 11 bases outside the gene matches. Per germline, CDR1 MGHDK and CDR2 SYGVNS. The CDR3 length is 15 residues. CDR3 region: CASSLRSREGETQYF. DNA for the CDR3: TGTGCCAGCAGCCTCAGAAGCAGGGAGGGAGAGACCCAGTACTTC.

The chain has TRBV6-4 and TRBJ1-5, with TRBD1 identical over 9 bases. V lost 6 bases and J lost 3; bases outside the gene matches: 6. Germline-derived CDR1 and CDR2 are MRHNA and SNTAGT. This CDR3 is built from 15 residues. CDR3 in DNA: TGTGCCAGCAGGCCGGGACAGGGCGCCAATCAGCCCCAGCATTTT. Its protein product is CASRPGQGANQPQHF.

This clone has only one observation. The DNA of the CDR3 is TGTGCCAGCAGCGCCGGGGGGGGCAGCACAGATACGCAGTATTTT. Translating it yields CASSAGGGSTDTQYF. The chain links TRBV7-8 to TRBJ2-3; 8 bases align to TRBD2. Germline CDR1 is SGHVS and CDR2 is FQNEAQ. The V segment lost 5 bases and the J segment 0 bases; nucleotides outside the gene matches: 4. This CDR3 is built from 15 residues.

The chain couples TRBV13 to TRBJ2-7; unclear D gene. The germline V and J ends were trimmed by 4 bases and 2 bases, with 15 bases remaining between them. Germline values: CDR1 PRHDT, CDR2 FYEKMQ (reference sequence). CDR3 length equals 15 residues. CDR3 protein: CASSSPGSRPYEQYF. The CDR3 nucleotides read TGTGCCAGCAGCTCTCCTGGTAGCCGACCCTACGAGCAGTACTTC.

This clone was found once. The chain joins TRBV7-9 to TRBJ1-1; TRBD1 matches 9 bases. Germline lookup yields CDR1 SEHNR and CDR2 FQNEAQ (reference sequence). The junction had 2 bases not matched to a gene; V was cut back by 1 base and J by 5 bases. The CDR3 length is 14 residues. The CDR3 coding sequence is TGTGCCAGCAGCTTAGAGACAGGGGGGACTGAAGCTTTCTTT. Its protein is CASSLETGGTEAFF.

J is TRBJ2-7 and V is TRBV19, with 9 bases lining up with TRBD2. CDR3 length: 16 residues. The junction had 15 bases not matched to a gene; V was cut back by 8 bases and J by 4 bases. CDR1 LNHDA and CDR2 SQIVND come from the germline V gene (reference sequence). CDR3 in amino acids: CASGGQDAGGRYEQYF. CDR3 DNA: TGTGCCAGTGGTGGCCAGGATGCGGGGGGGCGATACGAGCAGTACTTC.

The rearrangement links TRBV18 to TRBJ2-7, with D tentatively TRBD1 (6 bases). This CDR3 has 14 residues. Per the germline V gene, CDR1 is KGHSH and CDR2 is LQKENI. V was cut by 5 bases and J by 0 bases, with 11 bases left in between. Here the CDR3 reads CASSSGGGSYEQYF. CDR3 DNA: TGTGCCAGCTCAAGTGGGGGCGGCTCCTACGAGCAGTACTTC.